This passage covers 18 T cell receptor beta chains from one sample sequenced in a study of post-analysis software for immune sequencing data. Study-wide findings and caveats: The study found TRBV5-6, TRBV5-1 and TRBV20-1 among several TRBV segments more frequent in patients than controls.

TCR beta cDNA libraries included unique molecular identifiers. One entry per CDR3 protein, called by TCRdb with MiXCR from the PCR reads. The data contain around 200,000 distinct CDR3 sequences, 29% of them singletons. Their antigens are not known. Source material: blood. The source is a girl aged 2-17 years with multiple sclerosis.

The chain joins TRBV3-1 to TRBJ2-7; 10 bases line up with TRBD1. The J segment lost 2 bases and the V segment lost 4 bases, leaving 8 bases of the junction unmatched. Looked up from germline, CDR1 is LGHDT and CDR2 is YNNKEL (reference sequence). The CDR3 spans 16 residues. DNA for the CDR3: TGTGCCAGCAGCCCAAAGCCAGGGACAGGGGCCTACGAGCAGTACTTC. Residues: CASSPKPGTGAYEQYF.

This clonotype has a count of ten or more. V gene TRBV29-1 combines with J gene TRBJ2-7; 7 positions agree with TRBD1. V shed 6 bases and J 6 bases; nucleotides not matched to a gene: 11. In germline, CDR1 is SQVTM, CDR2 ANQGSEA. This CDR3 contains 13 residues. The CDR3 loop is CSVDRQGVGEQYF. For the CDR3, the DNA is TGCAGCGTGGACAGACAGGGTGTAGGCGAGCAGTACTTC.

CDR3: CASSSAGGARPNEQFF. The CDR3 DNA sequence: TGTGCCAGCAGCTCCGCGGGGGGCGCTAGGCCCAATGAGCAGTTCTTC. The genes are TRBV7-3 and TRBJ2-1, with TRBD2 matching 8 bases. The J segment lost 6 bases and the V segment lost 4 bases, leaving 11 bases of the junction unmatched. CDR1 is SGHTA and CDR2 is FQGTGA in the germline V gene. This CDR3 is 16 amino acids long.

This clonotype was picked up many times. The chain uses TRBV12-3 or TRBV12-4 and TRBJ2-7; D unresolved. Deletions cut 4 bases from V and 3 bases from J, with 7 bases between. The CDR3 spans 12 residues. CDR3 bases: TGTGCCAGCAGTTCCCGGTTCTACGAGCAGTACTTC. The encoded protein is CASSSRFYEQYF.

This clonotype was seen just once. V is TRBV9 and J is TRBJ1-1; no clear D. V was clipped by 0 bases and J by 1 base, with 4 bases between them. The CDR3 has 13 amino acids. From germline, CDR1 is SGDLS and CDR2 YYNGEE. Here the CDR3 reads CASSVASNTEAFF. CDR3 in DNA: TGTGCCAGCAGCGTAGCATCGAACACTGAAGCTTTCTTT.

As to this clonotype: This may be a read error, as it is one base from a much larger clone. The J gene is TRBJ1-2, the V gene TRBV7-8; TRBD1 agrees at 8 bases. The CDR3 consists of 12 residues. The V gene's germline CDR1 is SGHVS and CDR2 FQNEAQ. The CDR3, as DNA: TGTGCCGGCAGACTCGGGACAGGTGGCTACACCTTC. Translated, it gives CAGRLGTGGYTF.

As to this clonotype: The junction departs from germline at one end; a sequencing error may be responsible. The J gene is TRBJ1-4, the V gene TRBV7-2; TRBD1 aligns across 7 bases. Germline assignment: CDR1 SGHTA and CDR2 FQGNSA. This CDR3 region has 14 residues. CDR3 sequence reads: CANSSRGSHEKLFF. CDR3 nucleotide sequence: TGTGCCAACAGCTCCAGGGGGAGTCATGAAAAACTGTTTTTT.

The rearrangement links TRBV6-5 to TRBJ1-6; no firm D call. The CDR3 totals 12 residues. Germline lookup yields CDR1 MNHEY and CDR2 SVGAGI. V lost 2 bases to trimming and J lost 6 bases, with 2 bases between them. The CDR3 is CASSYINSPLHF. The DNA of the CDR3 is TGTGCCAGCAGTTACATTAATTCACCCCTCCACTTT.

This clonotype has at least ten counts. The gene calls are TRBV21-1 and TRBJ2-5; the listed D gene, TRBD2, was not tested against the DNA. TRBV21-1 is a documented pseudogene. The CDR3 loop spans 12 amino acids. Written as DNA, the CDR3 is TGTGCCAGCCCATGCGGGGTAGAGACCCAGTACTTC. It yields the protein CASPCGVETQYF.

The V and J genes are TRBV18 and TRBJ1-6; the D gene is possibly TRBD1 (5 bases). Germline-derived CDR1 and CDR2 are KGHSH and LQKENI. The CDR3 spans 15 residues. Trimming pared 5 bases from V and 4 bases from J, leaving 12 bases between. The CDR3 region has the DNA TGTGCCAGCTCAGACCGGGACGCTTATAATTCACCCCTCCACTTT. Translation: CASSDRDAYNSPLHF.

This clonotype was counted at least ten times. The V and J genes are TRBV20-1 and TRBJ2-3; TRBD2 aligns across 8 bases. CDR1 and CDR2 from the germline V gene are DFQATT and SNEGSKA (reference sequence). This CDR3 is built from 15 residues. V shed 0 bases, J shed 4 bases, and the junction held 6 bases outside the gene matches. The CDR3 bases are TGCAGTGCTAGAGATTTTTCGGGAGGGTCAGATACGCAGTATTTT. This gives the protein CSARDFSGGSDTQYF.

About this clonotype: This may be a read error: a much more frequent sequence differs by one nucleotide. The V and J genes are TRBV4-1 and TRBJ2-7; the D gene is possibly TRBD1 (6 bases). The CDR3 loop spans 16 amino acids. CDR1 and CDR2 (germline): MGHRA, YSYEKL. CDR3 coding DNA: TGCGACAGCAGCCAAGATGGGACACGTTTATCCTACGAGCAGTACTTC. This codes for CDSSQDGTRLSYEQYF.

At least ten counts were recorded for this clonotype. The gene calls are TRBV29-1 and TRBJ2-5, with 7 bases that match TRBD1. Germline-derived CDR1 and CDR2 are SQVTM and ANQGSEA. V was pared by 8 bases and J by 8 bases, with 8 bases of the junction left unmatched. CDR3 length equals 11 residues. The CDR3: CSSLTGSTQYF. The CDR3 region has the DNA TGCAGCTCTTTGACAGGGTCAACCCAGTACTTC.

The chain combines TRBV20-1 with TRBJ2-1; D is tentatively TRBD1 or TRBD2 (6 bases each). CDR1 is DFQATT and CDR2 is SNEGSKA in the germline V gene (reference sequence). The V gene lost 4 bases and the J gene lost 6 bases, with 25 bases spanning the gap. This CDR3 has 17 residues. In nucleotides, the CDR3 is TGCAGTGCTACTAAAGGGGGTAGCGGAGCGCCCGGCAATGAGCAGTTCTTC. Protein product: CSATKGGSGAPGNEQFF.

There are a few counts of this clonotype. The CDR3 DNA reads TGTGCCAGCAGCTTGGAACTAAGACTAGCGAAGGAGACCCAGTACTTC. This codes for CASSLELRLAKETQYF. The chain couples TRBV5-6 to TRBJ2-5; TRBD2 matches 8 bases. The CDR3 spans 16 residues. V was clipped by 0 bases and J by 5 bases; unmatched bases: 9. Germline-derived CDR1 and CDR2 are SGHDT and YYEEEE. The complete variable domain, with remaining parts taken from reference TRBV5-6 and TRBJ2-5, reads DAGVTQSPTHLIKTRGQQVTLRCSPKSGHDTVSWYQQALGQGPQFIFQYYEEEERQRGNFPDRFSGHQFPNYSSELNVNALLLGDSALYLCASSLELRLAKETQYFGPGTRLLVL.

CDR3 residues: CASSGNRENTEAFF. DNA for the CDR3: TGTGCCAGCAGTGGCAACAGGGAGAACACTGAAGCTTTCTTT. The chain combines TRBV2 with TRBJ1-1, with a weak D call TRBD1 (6 bases). Trimming took 4 bases from V and 1 from J, leaving 10 bases between them. Per the germline V gene, CDR1 is SNHLY and CDR2 is FYNNEI. CDR3 size: 14 residues.

J is TRBJ1-5 and V is TRBV20-1, with D unresolved. CDR1 and CDR2 (germline): DFQATT, SNEGSKA (reference sequence). The CDR3 is 16 residues long. Trimming removed 0 bases at V and 2 bases at J, with 14 bases between. The CDR3 DNA sequence: TGCAGTGCTAGAGATAGTTCGGGGTTGGGCAATCAGCCCCAGCATTTT. Protein product: CSARDSSGLGNQPQHF.

The gene calls are TRBV5-1 and TRBJ2-7, with TRBD2 matching over 7 bases. CDR1 is SGHRS, CDR2 YFSETQ, per germline. The CDR3 sequence is 14 residues long. J was trimmed by 3 bases and V by 4 bases; bases with no gene match: 7. This CDR3 reads CASSGDGGSYEQYF. The CDR3 bases are TGCGCCAGCAGCGGGGACGGGGGGAGCTACGAGCAGTACTTC.